This record looks at one T cell receptor (beta chain) sequence and its context. The antigen remains undetermined. Sorted-subset replicate PCR reactions contained 150 to 200 ng DNA, corresponding to tens of thousands of T cell genomes. Original handling: Filtering differed, since immunoSEQ gave only junction sequences and no quality scores. Sequenced by immunoSEQ multiplex PCR; TCRdb stores in-frame clones only, minus some. The V and J calls and the clone size are those of that table, but D and trimming were determined from the DNA. This sample yields about 1.1 million clones, of which about 84% are seen a single time; about 0.52% belongs to the top ten. This record belongs to a study of shared clonotypes between healthy human individuals. Overall study findings and caveats: Relative to their counterparts shared across all four donors, non-shared clonotypes exhibited diminished generation probabilities. Sharing across four donors was highest in naive CD4 (roughly 5%) and lowest in memory CD8 (around 0.4%).

There are 18 residues in the CDR3. This receptor was taken from a man between 18 and 35 years old in good health. Some clones in this sample may be carry-over from other donors' samples. V gene TRBV21-1 combines with J gene TRBJ1-1. TRBV21-1 is termed a pseudogene. The sample taken for sequencing was memory CD4+ T cells from PBMCs. The subset here: CD45RA-negative fraction. CDR3 sequence: CASSKKGNPGRMNTEAFF. The DNA for the CDR3 is TGTGCCAGCAGCAAAAAGGGGAATCCGGGACGGATGAACACTGAAGCTTTCTTT.